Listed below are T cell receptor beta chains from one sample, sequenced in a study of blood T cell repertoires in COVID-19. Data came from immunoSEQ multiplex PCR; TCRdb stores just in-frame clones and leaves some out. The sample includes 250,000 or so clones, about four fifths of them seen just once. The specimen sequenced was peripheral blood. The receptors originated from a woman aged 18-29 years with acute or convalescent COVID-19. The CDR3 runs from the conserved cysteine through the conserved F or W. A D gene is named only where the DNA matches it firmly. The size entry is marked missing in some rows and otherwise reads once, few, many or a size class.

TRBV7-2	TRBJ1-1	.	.	TGTGCCAGCAGCCCACAGATTTCCTACACTGAAGCTTTCTTT	CASSPQISYTEAFF
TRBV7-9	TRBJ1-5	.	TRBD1	TGTGCCAGCAGCTTAGGGGACAGTAGCAATCAGCCCCAGCATTTT	CASSLGDSSNQPQHF
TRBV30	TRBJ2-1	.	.	TGTGCCTGGAGTGTATTTACAGACTACAATGAGCAGTTCTTC	CAWSVFTDYNEQFF
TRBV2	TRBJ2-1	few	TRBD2	TGTGCCAGCAGTGAGATAACGGCTAGCGGCAGATACAATGAGCAGTTCTTC	CASSEITASGRYNEQFF
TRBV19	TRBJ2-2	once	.	TGTGCCAGTAGTCCAGACTGGACGAACACCGGGGAGCTGTTTTTT	CASSPDWTNTGELFF
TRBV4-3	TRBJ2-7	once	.	TGCGCCAGCAGCCAAGACCGCGGGTACGAGCAGTACTTC	CASSQDRGYEQYF
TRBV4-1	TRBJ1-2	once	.	TGCGCCAGCAGCCAAGATGGACAGTACCTCGTCTATGGCTACACCTTC	CASSQDGQYLVYGYTF
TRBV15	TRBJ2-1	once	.	TGTGCCACCAGCAGAGATCGCGGGCGGGAAAGCTCCTACAATGAGCAGTTCTTC	CATSRDRGRESSYNEQFF
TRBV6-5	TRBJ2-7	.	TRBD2	TGTGCCAGCAGTCGGTCCAGCGGGAGCTACGAGCAGTACTTC	CASSRSSGSYEQYF
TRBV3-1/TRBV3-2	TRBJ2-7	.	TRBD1	TGTGCCACTCCAACCGGGACAGGGGACTACGAGCAGTACTTC	CATPTGTGDYEQYF
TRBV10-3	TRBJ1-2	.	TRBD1	TGTGCCACTCGGGACAGTACTAACTATGGCTACACCTTC	CATRDSTNYGYTF
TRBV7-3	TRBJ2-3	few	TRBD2	TGTGCCAGCAGCTCCCTGGGACTAGCTGAGACGCAGTATTTT	CASSSLGLAETQYF
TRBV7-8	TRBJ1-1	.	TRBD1	TGTGCCAGCAGCTCCGGACAGGTTAACACTGAAGCTTTCTTT	CASSSGQVNTEAFF
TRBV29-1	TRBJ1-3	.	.	TGCAGCGTTGTTGCAGGGTCTGGAAACACCATATATTTT	CSVVAGSGNTIYF
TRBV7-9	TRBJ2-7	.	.	TGTGCCAGCAGCCCTCCCAGCGGCTACGAGCAGTACTTC	CASSPPSGYEQYF
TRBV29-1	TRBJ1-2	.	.	TGCAGCGGTCTTACCGGGACTCCAGACGGCTATGGCTACACCTTC	CSGLTGTPDGYGYTF
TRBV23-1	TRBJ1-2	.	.	TGCGCCAGCAGTCCTGCGCTACAGGGTGACTATGGCTACACCTTC	CASSPALQGDYGYTF
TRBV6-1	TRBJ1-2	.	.	TGTGCCAGCAGTGAAGAAGGAACAGGGAGCTATGGCTACACCTTC	CASSEEGTGSYGYTF
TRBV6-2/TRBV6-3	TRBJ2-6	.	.	TGTGCCAGCAGTTACTCGGCTTCCGGGGCCAACGTCCTGACTTTC	CASSYSASGANVLTF
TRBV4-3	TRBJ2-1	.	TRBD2	TGCGCCAGCAGCCCCGAGCGGGACTCCTACAATGAGCAGTTCTTC	CASSPERDSYNEQFF
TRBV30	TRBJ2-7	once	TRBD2	TGTGCCTTCGCACTAGCGTACTACGAGCAGTACTTC	CAFALAYYEQYF
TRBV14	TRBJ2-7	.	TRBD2	TGTGCCAGCAGCCAAGAAGGGGCTAGCGGGAGGGCTTCCTACGAGCAGTACTTC	CASSQEGASGRASYEQYF
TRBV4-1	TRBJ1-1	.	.	TGCGCCAGCAGCCAAGAGCGGATTGGTAGCACTGAAGCTTTCTTT	CASSQERIGSTEAFF
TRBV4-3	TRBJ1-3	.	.	TGCGCCAGCAGCCAAGTTTTAGAGGGAGGAGCTGGAAACACCATATATTTT	CASSQVLEGGAGNTIYF
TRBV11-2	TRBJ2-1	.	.	TGTGCCAGCAGCCCACAACCCCGACAGTACAATGAGCAGTTCTTC	CASSPQPRQYNEQFF
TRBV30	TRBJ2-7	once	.	TGTGCCTGGAGTGTGGGCCAGTACTACGAGCAGTACTTC	CAWSVGQYYEQYF